Below, 7 T cell receptor beta chains from the same sample are listed, as sequenced in a study of T cell repertoires in cytomegalovirus infection. TCRdb redid the calling of the reads with MiXCR, one entry per CDR3 protein. The table shows roughly 170,000 distinct CDR3 sequences, with roughly a fifth occurring only once. No cognate antigen is known for these TCRs. The sequences come from CD8+ T cells from cultured PBMCs, collected from culture after CMV antigen stimulation. The origin of the receptors is a human donor in good health (CMV status not recorded). Some clones in this sample may be carry-over from other donors' samples.

The chain is built from TRBV7-4 and TRBJ2-1; D gene ambiguous. Trimming stripped 8 bases from V and 3 bases from J, with 8 bases between. The CDR3 is made up of 12 amino acids. From germline, CDR1 is SGHVT and CDR2 SQSDAQ. The CDR3 DNA sequence: TGTGCCAGCGGGATGAACTACAATGAGCAGTTCTTC. It codes for CASGMNYNEQFF. Full variable domain (rest looked up from reference TRBV7-4 and TRBJ2-1): GAGVSQSPRYKVAKRGRDVALRCDSISGHVTLYWYRQTLGQGSEVLTYSQSDAQRDKSGRPSGRFSAERPERSVSTLKIQRTEQGDSAVYLCASGMNYNEQFFGPGTRLTVL.

CDR3 amino acids: CASSQDRPSYNEQFF. CDR3 sequence (DNA): TGCGCCAGCAGCCAAGATCGGCCTTCCTACAATGAGCAGTTCTTC. The chain has TRBV4-1 and TRBJ2-1; D is unresolved. The CDR3 contains 15 residues. Germline CDR1 and CDR2: MGHRA and YSYEKL. V lost 0 bases and J 1 base, leaving 7 bases between the germline ends.

This clonotype was observed a handful of times. The V gene is TRBV11-2, the J gene TRBJ2-1; 12 bases map to TRBD1. In germline, CDR1 is SGHAT, CDR2 FQNNGV. Trimming cost V 5 bases and J 8 bases; bases outside gene matches: 13. CDR3 length: 17 residues. CDR3 in amino acids: CASSLSFGTGGLDEQFF. DNA of the CDR3: TGTGCCAGCAGCCTGAGTTTCGGGACAGGGGGCCTCGATGAGCAGTTCTTC.

In this sample, this clonotype turned up a few times. In DNA, the CDR3 is TGTGCCACCAGTGATCAGACAGGGTCCGGGGGGGTTGAGCAGTTCTTC. Translated: CATSDQTGSGGVEQFF. V gene TRBV24-1 combines with J gene TRBJ2-1, with D possibly being TRBD2 (8 bases). CDR1 is KGHDR, CDR2 SFDVKD, per germline. This CDR3 comprises 16 residues. V lost 3 bases and J lost 9, with 20 bases in between.

This sequence joins TRBV15 and TRBJ2-2; possibly TRBD1 for D (6 bases). In germline, CDR1 is LNHNV, CDR2 YYDKDF (reference sequence). Trimming cost V 5 bases and J 6 bases, with 19 bases left between them. This CDR3 has 16 amino acids. CDR3 amino acids: CATSPPGAGFAGELFF. The CDR3 nucleotides read TGTGCCACCAGCCCCCCAGGGGCAGGGTTTGCCGGGGAGCTGTTTTTT.

This CDR3 reads CASSLASTTDPGTEAFF. CDR3 bases: TGTGCCAGCAGCTTAGCGAGCACAACGGACCCAGGGACTGAAGCTTTCTTT. The V call is TRBV7-8, the J call TRBJ1-1, with a possible D match to TRBD1 (5 bases). The CDR3 length is 17 residues. The V gene lost 0 bases and the J gene lost 5 bases, with 19 bases spanning the gap. The germline CDR1 and CDR2 sequences are SGHVS and FQNEAQ.

This clonotype has just a few counts. The chain combines TRBV12-3 or TRBV12-4 with TRBJ1-2; D might be TRBD1 (5 bases). Trimming stripped 6 bases from V and 1 base from J, with 15 bases between. This CDR3 is built from 15 residues. The CDR3 bases are TGTGCCAGCAGACCGGGGACCGATTTTAACTATGGCTACACCTTC. This codes for CASRPGTDFNYGYTF.